This T cell receptor beta chain derives from a study of tumor-infiltrating lymphocytes in glioblastoma multiforme. After removal of 6 bases from V and 7 bases from J, the junction contained 8 bases not matched to a gene. CDR3 length: 14 residues. From germline, CDR1 is DFQATT and CDR2 SNEGSKA (reference sequence). This clonotype came up a few times. Multiple V-beta primers and a C-beta primer amplified TCRB from RNA. In TCRdb, the multiplex PCR reads were re-called with MiXCR into one record per CDR3 protein. The repertoire holds around 30,000 distinct CDR3 sequences, with about 58% as singletons. This sequence joins TRBV20-1 and TRBJ2-2; 10 nucleotides agree with TRBD2. The clonotype originates from a male donor with glioblastoma. Sample: brain tumor tissue. CDR3 protein: CSALAGGGGGELFF. In DNA form, the CDR3 reads TGCAGTGCATTAGCGGGAGGCGGAGGCGGGGAGCTGTTTTTT.